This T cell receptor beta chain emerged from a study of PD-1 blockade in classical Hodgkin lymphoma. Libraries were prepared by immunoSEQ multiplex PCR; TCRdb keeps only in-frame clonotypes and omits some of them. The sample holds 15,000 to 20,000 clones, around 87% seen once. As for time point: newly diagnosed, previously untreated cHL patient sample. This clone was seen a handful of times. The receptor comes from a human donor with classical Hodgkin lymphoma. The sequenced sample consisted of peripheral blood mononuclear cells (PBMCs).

CDR3 sequence: CASSNRDGYGYTF. CDR3 DNA sequence: TGTGCCAGCAGTAACAGGGATGGCTATGGCTACACCTTC. The rearrangement links TRBV2 to TRBJ1-2; TRBD1 might be the D (6 bases). Germline lookup yields CDR1 SNHLY and CDR2 FYNNEI. The CDR3 runs to 13 residues. Trimming pared 5 bases from V and 4 bases from J, leaving 11 bases between.